This paragraph covers one T cell receptor beta chain sequence. The data are from a study of blood T cell repertoires in COVID-19. Study-wide context: COVID-19 samples, acute and convalescent, were from the United States, Italy and Spain.

In the authors' methods: The assay estimated nucleated cells by amplifying reference gene primers. The protocol was immunoSEQ multiplex PCR, while the TCRdb copy is restricted to in-frame clones and leaves out a portion. The V and J calls and clone size come from that table; D and trimming were worked out from the DNA. The sample yields some 110,000 clones, over 65% seen once. From germline, CDR1 is MNHEY and CDR2 SMNVEV (reference sequence). Trimming cost V 8 bases and J 6 bases; bases outside gene matches: 3. The CDR3 is made up of 14 amino acids. The chain is built from TRBV27 and TRBJ2-2; TRBD2 agrees at 13 bases. The receptor was isolated from a man aged 65 to 79 with acute or convalescent COVID-19. Sequencing used peripheral blood. This CDR3 is CASRTSGGAGELFF. In DNA, the CDR3 is TGTGCCAGCCGGACTAGCGGGGGTGCCGGGGAGCTGTTTTTT.